Listed here are 23 T cell receptor beta chains from one sample, sequenced in a study of T cell responses to AZD1222 COVID-19 vaccine. Clones were sequenced by immunoSEQ multiplex PCR, and TCRdb holds only the in-frame ones, with some missing. This table has about 120,000 clones, around 90% appearing once. The sequencing here drew on peripheral blood, taken on day 0 of AZD1222 vaccination. Source of these receptors: an adult in good health.

This clone occurred a few times. The chain is built from TRBV24-1 and TRBJ2-5; the D is unclear. Germline V gene data show CDR1 as KGHDR and CDR2 as SFDVKD. The CDR3 has 11 amino acids. V shed 1 base and J shed 5 bases, with 1 base lying between them. The CDR3 nucleotides read TGTGCCACCAGTGATTTCGAGACCCAGTACTTC. Encoded protein: CATSDFETQYF.

This clone was detected once. The chain combines TRBV5-1 with TRBJ2-2, with 7 bases lining up with TRBD1. CDR1 is SGHRS and CDR2 is YFSETQ in the germline V gene. Trimming took 5 bases from V and 2 from J; bases not matched to a gene: 6. This CDR3 contains 15 residues. This CDR3 reads CASSTGDRNTGELFF. The CDR3 DNA sequence: TGCGCCAGCAGTACCGGGGACAGAAACACCGGGGAGCTGTTTTTT.

This chain links TRBV19 with TRBJ1-5; 7 nucleotides align to TRBD1. CDR3 length: 15 amino acids. Germline CDR1 LNHDA, CDR2 SQIVND (reference sequence). The J segment lost 2 bases and the V segment lost 5 bases, leaving 6 bases of the junction unmatched. CDR3 loop: CASSERDSRNQPQHF. The CDR3 DNA follows: TGTGCCAGTAGTGAGCGGGACAGCCGCAATCAGCCCCAGCATTTT.

The chain has TRBV19 and TRBJ2-2, with TRBD1 as a possible D gene (6 bases). V was shortened by 5 bases and J by 4 bases, with 11 bases between the two germline ends. This CDR3 has 14 residues. CDR1 LNHDA and CDR2 SQIVND come from the germline V gene (reference sequence). In DNA, the CDR3 is TGTGCCAGTAGTCAGGGGATGGGCACCGGGGAGCTGTTTTTT. Amino acid sequence: CASSQGMGTGELFF. The full variable domain, rest sourced from reference TRBV19 and TRBJ2-2, is DGGITQSPKYLFRKEGQNVTLSCEQNLNHDAMYWYRQDPGQGLRLIYYSQIVNDFQKGDIAEGYSVSREKKESFPLTVTSAQKNPTAFYLCASSQGMGTGELFFGEGSRLTVL.

V usage is TRBV5-6 and J usage is TRBJ2-5, with D possibly TRBD1 on 6 matching bases. This CDR3 is 16 amino acids long. V was clipped by 4 bases and J by 5 bases, with 21 bases between them. From germline, CDR1 is SGHDT and CDR2 YYEEEE. The DNA for the CDR3 is TGTGCCAGCAGCACCTATCACAGGGTCGTCAGCGAGACCCAGTACTTC. It translates to CASSTYHRVVSETQYF.

This clone was seen a single time. The chain links TRBV5-5 to TRBJ1-5; no reliable D call. The CDR3 runs to 14 residues. Looked up from germline, CDR1 is SGHKS and CDR2 is YYEKEE (reference sequence). V was pared by 4 bases and J by 3 bases, with 11 bases between. The CDR3 loop reads CASSRVNDNQPQHF. As DNA, the CDR3 is TGTGCCAGCAGCCGAGTGAATGACAATCAGCCCCAGCATTTT. Complete variable domain (other parts from reference TRBV5-5 and TRBJ1-5): DAGVTQSPTHLIKTRGQQVTLRCSPISGHKSVSWYQQVLGQGPQFIFQYYEKEERGRGNFPDRFSARQFPNYSSELNVNALLLGDSALYLCASSRVNDNQPQHFGDGTRLSIL.

The gene calls are TRBV12-3 or TRBV12-4 and TRBJ2-1; D gene ambiguous. The CDR3 consists of 11 residues. With 5 bases removed from V and 12 bases from J, the gap between germline ends came to 11 bases. The CDR3 region has the DNA TGTGCCAGCAGTGAGCTCAGTGGGCAGTTCTTC. Protein: CASSELSGQFF.

The rearrangement uses TRBV11-2 and TRBJ1-1, with a weak D call TRBD1 (5 bases). CDR3 length: 17 amino acids. The V gene's germline CDR1 is SGHAT and CDR2 FQNNGV. Trimming shortened V by 3 bases and J by 0 bases, and 17 bases separated the two germline ends. In DNA form, the CDR3 reads TGTGCCAGCAGCTTTGGGGGACGGATCGGACTGAACACTGAAGCTTTCTTT. Protein: CASSFGGRIGLNTEAFF.

The chain links TRBV6-1 to TRBJ1-6; D might be TRBD1 (6 bases). The CDR3 consists of 16 residues. V gave up 2 bases and J gave up 4 bases, with 12 bases separating them. CDR1 is MNHNS and CDR2 is SASEGT in the germline V gene. The DNA for the CDR3 is TGTGCCAGCAGTGAATATCGGACAGAATATAATTCACCCCTCCACTTT. This codes for CASSEYRTEYNSPLHF.

This clone was counted a single time. The rearrangement links TRBV19 to TRBJ1-5, with TRBD1 as a possible D gene (6 bases). V was shortened by 7 bases and J by 7 bases, with 17 bases between the two germline ends. The CDR3 sequence is 14 residues long. Per the germline V gene, CDR1 is LNHDA and CDR2 is SQIVND (reference sequence). CDR3 nucleotides: TGTGCCAGTAACGGCGACAGGAGATCGCAGCCCCAGCATTTT. It translates to CASNGDRRSQPQHF. The whole variable domain, filled in from reference TRBV19 and TRBJ1-5, reads DGGITQSPKYLFRKEGQNVTLSCEQNLNHDAMYWYRQDPGQGLRLIYYSQIVNDFQKGDIAEGYSVSREKKESFPLTVTSAQKNPTAFYLCASNGDRRSQPQHFGDGTRLSIL.

The V and J genes are TRBV5-1 and TRBJ2-3; either TRBD1 or TRBD2 may supply D (6 bases each). The CDR3 is 15 amino acids. Between the trimmed V and J ends, which lost 2 bases and 0 bases, there was a span of 10 bases. Germline CDR1 is SGHRS and CDR2 is YFSETQ. Here the CDR3 DNA reads TGCGCCAGCAGCTTTGCGGGACATAGCACAGATACGCAGTATTTT. Its protein is CASSFAGHSTDTQYF.

J is TRBJ1-4 and V is TRBV15; unclear D gene. The CDR3 totals 14 residues. Trimming cost V 0 bases and J 5 bases, with 7 bases left between them. CDR1 is LNHNV, CDR2 YYDKDF, per germline (reference sequence). In DNA form, the CDR3 reads TGTGCCACCAGCAGAGAGTCAAGAAATGAAAAACTGTTTTTT. This encodes CATSRESRNEKLFF.

This clone has just one count. The chain uses TRBV5-1 and TRBJ2-1; D gene ambiguous. Trimming pared 0 bases from V and 7 bases from J, leaving 8 bases between. Per the germline V gene, CDR1 is SGHRS and CDR2 is YFSETQ. The CDR3 totals 13 residues. Here the CDR3 DNA reads TGCGCCAGCAGCTTGGATCCCGGAAATGAGCAGTTCTTC. Translating it yields CASSLDPGNEQFF.

This clone was counted a single time. V gene TRBV19 combines with J gene TRBJ2-7, with D perhaps matching TRBD2 (7 bases). Per the germline V gene, CDR1 is LNHDA and CDR2 is SQIVND (reference sequence). The CDR3 sequence is 13 residues long. The V gene lost 5 bases and the J gene lost 6 bases, with 14 bases spanning the gap. Here the CDR3 reads CASSYGGGGEQYF. The DNA of the CDR3 is TGTGCCAGTAGTTATGGGGGGGGCGGCGAGCAGTACTTC.

The V call is TRBV7-2, the J call TRBJ1-2, with a tentative D call TRBD1 (5 bases). Germline values: CDR1 SGHTA, CDR2 FQGNSA. The CDR3 covers 14 residues. V was shortened by 5 bases and J by 2 bases, with 12 bases between the two germline ends. DNA for the CDR3: TGTGCCAGCAGCCGGGGGGGACCGAACTATGGCTACACCTTC. It codes for CASSRGGPNYGYTF.

This chain joins TRBV7-9 and TRBJ2-1, with a possible D match to TRBD2 (5 bases). Germline V gene lookup returns CDR1 SEHNR and CDR2 FQNEAQ (reference sequence). Trimming stripped 0 bases from V and 16 bases from J, with 10 bases between. The CDR3 loop spans 11 amino acids. The CDR3 sequence is CASSLASGIFF. The CDR3 nucleotides are TGTGCCAGCAGCTTAGCGTCGGGGATATTCTTC.

The gene calls are TRBV10-3 and TRBJ2-7; D is unresolved. The CDR3 sequence is 15 residues long. With 0 bases removed from V and 3 bases from J, the gap between germline ends came to 12 bases. CDR1 is ENHRY and CDR2 is SYGVKD in the germline V gene. The CDR3 region has the DNA TGTGCCATCAGTGAGTCGGCGCGAGGAAACTACGAGCAGTACTTC. Amino acids: CAISESARGNYEQYF.

The genes are TRBV28 and TRBJ2-7; D is undetermined. CDR3 length equals 12 residues. Germline values: CDR1 MDHEN, CDR2 SYDVKM. V lost 5 bases and J lost 1, with 6 bases in between. The CDR3 is CASSETSYEQYF. CDR3 in DNA: TGTGCCAGCAGTGAAACTTCCTACGAGCAGTACTTC.

The rearrangement links TRBV11-1 to TRBJ2-1; 10 positions agree with TRBD1. The V gene end was trimmed by 4 bases and the J gene end by 3 bases; junction bases not matched to a gene: 6. Germline V lookup: CDR1 SGHAT, CDR2 FQDESV (reference sequence). The CDR3 totals 16 residues. The CDR3 protein is CASSSRQGAIYNEQFF. The CDR3 region has the DNA TGTGCCAGCAGCTCTAGACAGGGGGCGATCTACAATGAGCAGTTCTTC.

The rearrangement links TRBV5-1 to TRBJ1-1; no clear D gene. Germline V CDR1 and CDR2: SGHRS, YFSETQ. Trimming took off 0 bases at V and 7 bases at J, with 13 bases between the two ends. This CDR3 comprises 14 residues. The CDR3, as DNA: TGCGCCAGCAGCTTGGAGGTGATCGCCAGTGAAGCTTTCTTT. Protein product: CASSLEVIASEAFF.

This chain connects TRBV2 to TRBJ2-7, with a tentative D call TRBD1 (6 bases). Trimming stripped 7 bases from V and 2 bases from J, with 15 bases between. The germline V gene has CDR1 SNHLY and CDR2 FYNNEI. This CDR3 spans 14 amino acids. CDR3 in DNA: TGTGCCAGCAAGCCGGGACACCACACCTACGAGCAGTACTTC. This sequence encodes CASKPGHHTYEQYF.

The chain employs TRBV2 and TRBJ2-7; D is uncertain. This CDR3 has 14 residues. Germline V lookup: CDR1 SNHLY, CDR2 FYNNEI. The V end was cut by 1 base, the J end by 2 bases, with 9 bases between. The CDR3 region has the DNA TGTGCCAGCAGTGAAGGCCGGGTCACCTACGAGCAGTACTTC. Protein product: CASSEGRVTYEQYF.

The chain uses TRBV29-1 and TRBJ1-2, with 11 bases that match TRBD1. Germline assignment: CDR1 SQVTM and CDR2 ANQGSEA. Germline trimming cut 6 bases from V and 7 bases from J; bases unmatched to any gene: 7. This CDR3 has 13 amino acids. For the CDR3, the DNA is TGCAGCGTGACCACCGGGACAGGGGGTGGCTACACCTTC. Its translation is CSVTTGTGGGYTF.